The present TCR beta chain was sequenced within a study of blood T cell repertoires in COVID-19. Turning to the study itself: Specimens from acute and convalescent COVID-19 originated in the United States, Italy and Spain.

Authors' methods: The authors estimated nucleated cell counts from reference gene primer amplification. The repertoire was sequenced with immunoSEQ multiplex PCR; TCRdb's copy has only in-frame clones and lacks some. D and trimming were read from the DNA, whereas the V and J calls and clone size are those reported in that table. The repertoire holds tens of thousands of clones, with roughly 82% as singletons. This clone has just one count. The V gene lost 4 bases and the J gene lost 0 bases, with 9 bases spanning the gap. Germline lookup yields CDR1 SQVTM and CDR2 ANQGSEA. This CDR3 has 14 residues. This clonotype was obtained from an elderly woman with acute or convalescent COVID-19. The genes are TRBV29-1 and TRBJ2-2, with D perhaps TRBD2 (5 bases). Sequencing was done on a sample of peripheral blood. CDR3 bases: TGCAGCGTTGGTCCCGGGGCGAACACCGGGGAGCTGTTTTTT. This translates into CSVGPGANTGELFF.